A single sample is the source of the 9 T cell receptor beta chains below, sequenced in a study of blood T cells in healthy people across ages. Next came a second PCR, run for roughly 7 to 12 cycles, which used a sample-barcoded 5' primer along with a J-beta primer mix. TCRdb itself ran the 5' RACE reads through MiXCR, one entry per CDR3 protein. Of some 1.5 million distinct CDR3 sequences listed, 42% are singletons. Material for sequencing was blood. These receptors were obtained from a woman aged 18-30 years in good health.

At least ten counts were recorded for this clonotype. This chain uses TRBV18 with TRBJ2-1, with 14 bases fitting TRBD2. This CDR3 comprises 15 residues. J gave up 7 bases and V 8 bases, and 7 bases lay outside the gene matches. Germline V gives CDR1 KGHSH, CDR2 LQKENI. CDR3 nucleotides: TGTGCCAGCAGTCCAGGACTAGCGGGAGGAAATGAGCAGTTCTTC. This encodes CASSPGLAGGNEQFF.

The rearrangement uses TRBV15 and TRBJ2-3; possibly TRBD2 for D (5 bases). The V end lost 3 bases, the J end lost 5 bases, and 12 bases lay between the germline ends. CDR3 length: 14 residues. Germline-derived CDR1 and CDR2 are LNHNV and YYDKDF (reference sequence). The CDR3 coding sequence is TGTGCCACCAGCAGTGGGAGTTCTGGAGATACGCAGTATTTT. It encodes CATSSGSSGDTQYF.

Here the CDR3 DNA reads TGCAGTCCGGCGGGGGGCAAGCAGTTCTTC. This translates into CSPAGGKQFF. J is TRBJ2-1 and V is TRBV20-1, with 8 bases fitting TRBD2. The CDR3 covers 10 residues. CDR1 is DFQATT, CDR2 SNEGSKA, per germline (reference sequence). Trimming at V came to 8 bases and at J to 11 bases, leaving 5 bases not matched to a gene.

The chain is built from TRBV28 and TRBJ1-1; D call uncertain. The V gene lost 8 bases and the J gene lost 1 base, with 11 bases spanning the gap. The CDR3 loop spans 13 amino acids. Germline V gene lookup returns CDR1 MDHEN and CDR2 SYDVKM. As DNA, the CDR3 is TGTGCCAGCGATGGACGGCCGAACACTGAAGCTTTCTTT. This encodes CASDGRPNTEAFF.

The chain joins TRBV12-3 or TRBV12-4 to TRBJ2-7; 7 bases are shared with TRBD2. J lost 6 bases, V lost 7 bases, and 9 bases had no gene match. This CDR3 contains 13 residues. CDR3 coding DNA: TGTGCCAGCACCCTTAGCCCGGGAGGCGAGCAGTACTTC. Its protein product is CASTLSPGGEQYF.

This chain connects TRBV6-2 or TRBV6-3 to TRBJ1-5, with a possible D match to TRBD1 (6 bases). CDR3 length: 16 amino acids. Germline assignment: CDR1 MNHEY and CDR2 SVGEGT. Trimming pared 6 bases from V and 4 bases from J, leaving 19 bases between. The CDR3 bases are TGTGCCAGCAGGGCAGCGACAGGACCACGGAATCAGCCCCAGCATTTT. This encodes CASRAATGPRNQPQHF.

This clonotype was seen only a few times. The chain combines TRBV29-1 with TRBJ1-1; a weak D match, TRBD1 (5 bases). CDR3 length equals 12 residues. CDR1 SQVTM and CDR2 ANQGSEA come from the germline V gene. Trimming stripped 7 bases from V and 1 base from J, with 10 bases between. The CDR3 loop is CSAGGRNTEAFF. Written as DNA, the CDR3 is TGCAGCGCGGGGGGACGGAACACTGAAGCTTTCTTT.

In this sample, this clonotype turned up a few times. The genes are TRBV6-6 and TRBJ2-7; a possible D gene is TRBD1 (6 bases). With 5 bases removed from V and 6 bases from J, the gap between germline ends came to 14 bases. CDR3 length: 13 residues. The germline V gene has CDR1 MNHNY and CDR2 SVGAGI (reference sequence). CDR3 sequence: CASSKDSYSEQYF. The CDR3, as DNA: TGTGCCAGCAGTAAGGACAGCTATAGCGAGCAGTACTTC.

This rearrangement joins TRBV25-1 to TRBJ2-5; 7 bases align to TRBD1. V shed 1 base and J 3 bases; nucleotides not matched to a gene: 11. The CDR3 is made up of 17 amino acids. The germline V gene has CDR1 MGHDK and CDR2 SYGVNS. The CDR3 region has the DNA TGTGCCAGCAGTGAATGGGGCCCCAGGGACAGAGAAGAGACCCAGTACTTC. It encodes CASSEWGPRDREETQYF.